This T cell receptor beta chain was retrieved from a study of shared clonotypes between healthy human individuals. Every immunoSEQ plate was one replicate of a subset's evenly spread DNA. Sequenced by immunoSEQ multiplex PCR; TCRdb stores in-frame clones only, minus some. Among 700,000 or so clones listed, less than 80% were seen once. This clone has a handful of counts. The ends were cut back, 4 bases at V and 6 bases at J, with 10 bases in the middle. Germline lookup yields CDR1 SGHVS and CDR2 FNYEAQ. This CDR3 is 12 amino acids long. The clonotype was recovered from a woman aged 30 to 39 in good health. The source material was memory CD4+ T cells sorted from blood. Subset meaning: CD45RA-negative fraction. This chain connects TRBV7-6 to TRBJ2-7, with D hard to call. The CDR3 loop is CASSSRSIEQYF. DNA for the CDR3: TGTGCCAGCAGCTCCAGATCCATCGAGCAGTACTTC.